The 6 T cell receptor beta chains below come from one sample, sequenced in a study of shared clonotypes between healthy human individuals. Naive CD8 populations comprised CD45RO-negative cells positively selected for CCR7, excluding terminally differentiated effector memory CD45RA+ cells. Here immunoSEQ multiplex PCR was the method, and the copy in TCRdb shows in-frame clones only, minus some. Among about 2 million clones listed, about 95% were seen once. The sequenced sample was naive CD8+ T cells sorted from blood. The receptors originated from a man aged 18 to 29 in good health.

About this clone: The junction differs from germline at one of its ends, possibly a read error. The chain is built from TRBV7-7 and TRBJ2-5; 7 nucleotides match TRBD2. Looked up from germline, CDR1 is SSHAT and CDR2 is FNYEAQ (reference sequence). The CDR3 totals 17 residues. The CDR3 DNA is TGTGCTAGCAGCTCAGGCCAGAGCGGGACGGTTCAAGAGACCCAGTACTTC. Its protein product is CASSSGQSGTVQETQYF.

V is TRBV4-1 and J is TRBJ2-7; 12 bases agree with TRBD2. The V gene end was trimmed by 3 bases and the J gene end by 4 bases; junction bases not matched to a gene: 7. CDR1 is MGHRA, CDR2 YSYEKL, per germline. This CDR3 is built from 16 residues. The CDR3 DNA is TGCGCCAGCAGCCACCGACTAGCGGGGGATGCGTACGAGCAGTACTTC. It encodes CASSHRLAGDAYEQYF.

This sequence joins TRBV9 and TRBJ2-2; 10 bases fit TRBD1. CDR3 length: 15 amino acids. Germline V gene data show CDR1 as SGDLS and CDR2 as YYNGEE. Trimming removed 6 bases from V and 8 bases from J; junction bases left unmatched: 10. CDR3 region: CASTTSGTGVGELFF. The CDR3, as DNA: TGTGCCAGCACAACTTCCGGGACAGGGGTTGGGGAGCTGTTTTTT.

V is TRBV4-3 and J is TRBJ2-2; TRBD2 matches at 11 bases. V lost 3 bases, J lost 7 bases, and 7 bases stayed unmatched. Germline assignment: CDR1 LGHNA and CDR2 YSLEER. The CDR3 has 16 residues. The chain's CDR3 is CASSHVLAGEGGELFF. As DNA, the CDR3 is TGCGCCAGCAGCCATGTACTAGCGGGAGAGGGCGGGGAGCTGTTTTTT.

This chain joins TRBV4-1 and TRBJ1-2, with D tentatively TRBD1 (6 bases). Trimming removed 3 bases from V and 6 bases from J, with 20 bases in between. Germline lookup yields CDR1 MGHRA and CDR2 YSYEKL. The CDR3 loop spans 16 amino acids. The CDR3 DNA follows: TGCGCCAGCAGCCAGGGGGGGGGCCTTGGCGCCGATGGCTACACCTTC. Translated: CASSQGGGLGADGYTF.

The chain couples TRBV4-1 to TRBJ2-7; D gene uncertain. Trimming stripped 4 bases from V and 0 bases from J, with 13 bases between. Germline assignment: CDR1 MGHRA and CDR2 YSYEKL. The CDR3 spans 15 residues. DNA of the CDR3: TGCGCCAGCAGCCTATCACCAGATACCTCCTACGAGCAGTACTTC. Protein: CASSLSPDTSYEQYF.